The T cell receptor (beta chain) described here comes from a study of T-cell reconstitution after alpha-beta-depleted transplantation in children. Between the trimmed V and J ends, which lost 4 bases and 5 bases, there was a span of 9 bases. The CDR3 spans 12 residues. Germline lookup yields CDR1 SGHRS and CDR2 YFSETQ. Concerning this clonotype: The antigen remains undetermined.

Unique molecular identifiers featured in how the TCRbeta library was prepared. TCRdb redid the calling of the PCR reads with MiXCR, one entry per CDR3 protein. The sample holds a few hundred thousand distinct CDR3 sequences; around 15% are singletons and the top ten take just under 30%. Findings and limits, study-wide: A year had passed since transplant, and T-cell counts and diversity by then came mostly from newly produced T cells.

Sample: PBMCs, mostly from graft donor cells, taken 360 days after TCRalphabeta/CD19-depleted stem cell transplant. This TCR derives from a boy younger than two who had a stem cell transplant for Wiskott-Aldrich syndrome, so the T cells may come from the graft donor. The chain links TRBV5-1 to TRBJ1-2; the D gene is possibly TRBD1 (6 bases). CDR3 loop: CASSPGQYGYTF. The CDR3 DNA is TGCGCCAGCAGCCCCGGACAGTATGGCTACACCTTC.